These 6 T cell receptor beta chains were sequenced from one sample in a study of T cells in Graves' hyperthyroidism and ophthalmopathy (dated by TCRdb to between 2018 and 2020). Receptor amplification or capture employed multiplex PCR. TCRdb shows the sequencer as Illumina HiSeq 2000. The TCR beta CDR3 regions were amplified from RNA transcripts. A first-round RT-PCR of the TCR CDR3 used the HTBI primer set with the Qiagen OneStep RT-PCR kit. TCRdb took the public reads, trimmed them with fastp at Q25, ran MiXCR for clone calling and kept in-frame beta chains. Each CDR3 protein gets just one entry, which takes the most common genes and DNA from the rows behind it. Present in this sample are more than 500,000 distinct CDR3 sequences, 14% of which were seen just once. The top ten clonotypes cover approximately 15% of the sample. Sequenced material: blood. These TCRs come from a woman between 40 and 50 years old with Graves' hyperthyroidism.

V and J are TRBV4-1 and TRBJ1-1, with 8 bases that match TRBD1. The germline gives CDR1 MGHRA, CDR2 YSYEKL. Trimming removed 4 bases from V and 4 bases from J; junction bases left unmatched: 11. The CDR3 runs 16 residues. CDR3 nucleotide sequence: TGCGCCAGCAGCCCTTTCCCTCAGGGGGCACGCACTGAAGCTTTCTTT. Its translation is CASSPFPQGARTEAFF.

This clonotype was recorded many times. The J gene is TRBJ2-3, the V gene TRBV7-3; D possibly corresponds to TRBD1 (5 bases). Trimming shortened V by 0 bases and J by 5 bases, and 9 bases separated the two germline ends. The CDR3 covers 14 residues. Germline-derived CDR1 and CDR2 are SGHTA and FQGTGA. The CDR3 protein is CASSLTGQGDTQYF. The DNA of the CDR3 is TGTGCCAGCAGCTTAACGGGCCAGGGAGATACGCAGTATTTT.

This clonotype was seen repeatedly, ten times or more. This sequence joins TRBV7-8 and TRBJ1-5; 10 nucleotides match TRBD1. The trim removed 5 bases at V and 0 bases at J, leaving 7 bases unmatched. The germline V gene has CDR1 SGHVS and CDR2 FQNEAQ. CDR3 length: 17 residues. The CDR3 here is CASSPGQGLNSNQPQHF. In DNA, the CDR3 is TGTGCCAGCAGCCCGGGACAGGGGTTGAATAGCAATCAGCCCCAGCATTTT.

This clonotype turned up a few times. The chain has TRBV4-1 and TRBJ2-7; 7 bases line up with TRBD2. After removal of 0 bases from V and 3 bases from J, the junction contained 8 bases not matched to a gene. The CDR3 runs to 16 residues. Germline values: CDR1 MGHRA, CDR2 YSYEKL. The chain's CDR3 is CASSQDFAGDYYEQYF. CDR3 DNA: TGCGCCAGCAGCCAAGATTTCGCGGGAGATTACTACGAGCAGTACTTC.

The chain links TRBV20-1 to TRBJ2-1; no clear D gene. Germline V gives CDR1 DFQATT, CDR2 SNEGSKA (reference sequence). Trimming removed 5 bases from V and 0 bases from J, with 17 bases in between. The CDR3 extends over 16 amino acids. CDR3 protein: CSAFDRLSSSYNEQFF. In DNA, the CDR3 is TGCAGTGCTTTTGACCGTCTATCAAGCTCCTACAATGAGCAGTTCTTC.

In its sample, this clonotype was seen many times. The rearrangement joins TRBV6-1 to TRBJ2-7; tentative D call: TRBD2 (5 bases). The V and J ends lost 5 bases and 6 bases respectively, with 20 bases between them. The CDR3 has 15 amino acids. CDR1 and CDR2 (germline): MNHNS, SASEGT. The CDR3: CASSPDSDGRGEQYF. In DNA, the CDR3 is TGTGCCAGCAGTCCGGACTCTGATGGCCGAGGCGAGCAGTACTTC.